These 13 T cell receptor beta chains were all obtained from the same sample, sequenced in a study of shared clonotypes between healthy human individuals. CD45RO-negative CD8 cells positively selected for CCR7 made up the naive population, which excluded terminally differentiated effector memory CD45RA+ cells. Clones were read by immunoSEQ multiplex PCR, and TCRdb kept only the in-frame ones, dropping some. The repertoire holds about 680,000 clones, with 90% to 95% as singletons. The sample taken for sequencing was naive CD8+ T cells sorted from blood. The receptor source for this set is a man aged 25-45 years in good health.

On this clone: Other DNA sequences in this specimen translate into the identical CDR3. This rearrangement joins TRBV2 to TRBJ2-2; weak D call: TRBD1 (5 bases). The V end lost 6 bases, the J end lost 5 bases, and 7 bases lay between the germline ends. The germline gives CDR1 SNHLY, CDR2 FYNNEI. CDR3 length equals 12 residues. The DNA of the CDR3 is TGTGCCAGCAGAAGGGGAACCGGGGAGCTGTTTTTT. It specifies CASRRGTGELFF.

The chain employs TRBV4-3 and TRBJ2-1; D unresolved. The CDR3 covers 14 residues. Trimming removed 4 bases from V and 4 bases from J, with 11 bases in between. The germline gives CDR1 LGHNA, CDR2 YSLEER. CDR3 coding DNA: TGCGCCAGCAGCCCCGGGCTACAATACAATGAGCAGTTCTTC. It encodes CASSPGLQYNEQFF.

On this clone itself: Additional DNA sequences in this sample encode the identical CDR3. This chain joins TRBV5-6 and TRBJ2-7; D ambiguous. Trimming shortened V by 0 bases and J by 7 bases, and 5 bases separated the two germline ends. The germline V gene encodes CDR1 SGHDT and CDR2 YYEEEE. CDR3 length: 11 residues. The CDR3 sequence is CASSLGGEQYF. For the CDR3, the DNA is TGTGCCAGCAGCTTGGGGGGTGAGCAGTACTTC.

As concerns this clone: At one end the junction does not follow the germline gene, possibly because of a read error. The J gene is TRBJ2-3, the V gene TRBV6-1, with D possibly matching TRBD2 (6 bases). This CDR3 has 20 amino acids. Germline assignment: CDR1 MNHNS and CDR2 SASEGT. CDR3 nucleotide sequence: TGTGCCAGCAGTGAAAGCATAGTGAGGGCCGGGACTGAGGCCACATATACGCAGTATTTT. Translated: CASSESIVRAGTEATYTQYF.

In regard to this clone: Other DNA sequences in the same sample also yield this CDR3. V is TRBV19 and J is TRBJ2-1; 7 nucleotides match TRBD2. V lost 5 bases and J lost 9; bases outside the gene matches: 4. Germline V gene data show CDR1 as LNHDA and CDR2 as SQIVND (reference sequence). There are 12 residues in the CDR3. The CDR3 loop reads CASSPGLVEQFF. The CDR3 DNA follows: TGTGCCAGTAGTCCCGGACTAGTTGAGCAGTTCTTC.

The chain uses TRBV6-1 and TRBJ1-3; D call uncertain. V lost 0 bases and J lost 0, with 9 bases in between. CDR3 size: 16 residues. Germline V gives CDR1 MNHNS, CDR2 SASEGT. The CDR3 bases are TGTGCCAGCAGTGAAGCGCTTCAGGACTCTGGAAACACCATATATTTT. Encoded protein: CASSEALQDSGNTIYF.

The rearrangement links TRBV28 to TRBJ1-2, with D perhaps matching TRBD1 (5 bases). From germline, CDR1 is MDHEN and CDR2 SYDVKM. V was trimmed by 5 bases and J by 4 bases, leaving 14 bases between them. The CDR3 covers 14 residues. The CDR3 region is CASSGRGLSYGYTF. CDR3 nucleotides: TGTGCCAGCAGTGGGAGGGGACTCTCCTATGGCTACACCTTC.

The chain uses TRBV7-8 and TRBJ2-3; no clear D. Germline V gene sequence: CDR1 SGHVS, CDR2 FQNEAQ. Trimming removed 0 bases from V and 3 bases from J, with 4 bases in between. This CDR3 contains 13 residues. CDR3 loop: CASSLAWTDTQYF. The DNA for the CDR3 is TGTGCCAGCAGCTTAGCATGGACAGATACGCAGTATTTT.

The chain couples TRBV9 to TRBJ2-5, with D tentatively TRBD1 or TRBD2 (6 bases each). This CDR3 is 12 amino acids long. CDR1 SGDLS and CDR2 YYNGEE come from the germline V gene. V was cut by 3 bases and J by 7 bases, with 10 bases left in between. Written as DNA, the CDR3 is TGTGCCAGCAGCGGACCGGGGGCGACCCAGTACTTC. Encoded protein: CASSGPGATQYF.

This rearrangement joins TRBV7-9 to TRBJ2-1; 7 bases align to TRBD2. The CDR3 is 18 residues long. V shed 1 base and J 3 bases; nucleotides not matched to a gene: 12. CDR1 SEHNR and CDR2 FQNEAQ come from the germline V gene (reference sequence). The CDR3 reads CASSLVGQGGFIYNEQFF. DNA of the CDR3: TGTGCCAGCAGCTTAGTGGGGCAGGGAGGGTTCATCTACAATGAGCAGTTCTTC.

As DNA, the CDR3 is TGCGCCAGCAGGGGGATCGTTTCCACTGAAGCTTTCTTT. Translating it yields CASRGIVSTEAFF. The rearrangement uses TRBV10-2 and TRBJ1-1; D remains ambiguous. V shed 6 bases and J shed 4 bases, with 12 bases lying between them. There are 13 residues in the CDR3. Germline-derived CDR1 and CDR2 are WSHSY and SAAADI.

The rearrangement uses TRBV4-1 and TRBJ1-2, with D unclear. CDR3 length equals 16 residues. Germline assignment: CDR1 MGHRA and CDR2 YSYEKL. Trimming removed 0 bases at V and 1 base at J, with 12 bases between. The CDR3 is CASSQDVTGFNYGYTF. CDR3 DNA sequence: TGCGCCAGCAGCCAAGATGTTACGGGATTTAACTATGGCTACACCTTC.

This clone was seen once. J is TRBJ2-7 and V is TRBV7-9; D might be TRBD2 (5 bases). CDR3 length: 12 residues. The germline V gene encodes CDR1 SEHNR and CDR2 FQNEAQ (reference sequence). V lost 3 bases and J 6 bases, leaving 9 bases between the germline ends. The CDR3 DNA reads TGTGCCAGCAGCTTGTGGGAGTCCGAGCAGTACTTC. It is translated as CASSLWESEQYF.